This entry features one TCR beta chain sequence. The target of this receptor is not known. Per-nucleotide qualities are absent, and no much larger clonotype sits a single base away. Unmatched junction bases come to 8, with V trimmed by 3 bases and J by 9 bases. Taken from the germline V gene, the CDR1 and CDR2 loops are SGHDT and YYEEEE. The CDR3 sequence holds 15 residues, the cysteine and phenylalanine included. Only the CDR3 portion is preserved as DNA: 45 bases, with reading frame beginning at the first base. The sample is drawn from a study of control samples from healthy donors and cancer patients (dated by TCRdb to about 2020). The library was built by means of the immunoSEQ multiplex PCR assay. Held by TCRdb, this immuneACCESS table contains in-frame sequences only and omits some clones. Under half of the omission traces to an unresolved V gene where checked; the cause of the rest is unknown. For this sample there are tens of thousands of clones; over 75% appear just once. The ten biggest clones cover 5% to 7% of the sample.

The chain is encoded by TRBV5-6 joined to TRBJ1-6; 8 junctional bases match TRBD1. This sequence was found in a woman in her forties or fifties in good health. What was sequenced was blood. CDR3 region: CASSSDTGGSSPLHF. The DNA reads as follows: TGTGCCAGCAGCTCGGATACAGGGGGGTCTTCACCCCTCCACTTT.